The 28 T cell receptor beta chains below were found in one sample sequenced in a study of T cells after yellow fever vaccination. TCRdb recomputed calls from the 5' RACE reads with MiXCR, one row per CDR3 protein. The repertoire holds 300,000 to 350,000 distinct CDR3 sequences, with 3.5% to 4.5% as singletons. The sample was PBMCs, taken 15 days after the yellow fever booster vaccination. These receptors were collected from a young man who received the YFV17D yellow fever vaccine.

This clonotype was picked up many times. This chain joins TRBV7-2 and TRBJ2-3; 8 nucleotides align to TRBD2. Germline-derived CDR1 and CDR2 are SGHTA and FQGNSA. Germline trimming cut 1 base from V and 5 bases from J; bases unmatched to any gene: 5. This CDR3 region has 15 residues. The CDR3 here is CASSLVAGGGDTQYF. CDR3 bases: TGTGCCAGCAGCTTAGTTGCCGGGGGGGGAGATACGCAGTATTTT.

There are a few counts of this clonotype. This chain connects TRBV5-1 to TRBJ2-1, with a possible D match to TRBD1 (6 bases). The CDR3 has 15 amino acids. Germline CDR1 and CDR2: SGHRS and YFSETQ. Trimming took 0 bases from V and 2 from J, leaving 9 bases between them. The CDR3 region has the DNA TGCGCCAGCAGCTTGGGGACAGTCACCTACAATGAGCAGTTCTTC. Protein product: CASSLGTVTYNEQFF.

This clonotype has just a few counts. The chain has TRBV12-2 and TRBJ2-7; TRBD1, as called in the table, went unchecked against the DNA. TRBV12-2 is a listed pseudogene. The CDR3 covers 18 residues. The chain's CDR3 is CASRFPDRGKVPPREQYF. Here the CDR3 DNA reads TGTGCAAGTCGCTTCCCCGACAGGGGGAAGGTTCCCCCACGAGAGCAGTACTTC.

The chain combines TRBV6-5 with TRBJ2-1; tentatively, D is TRBD1 or TRBD2 (5 bases each). V lost 8 bases and J lost 7, with 15 bases in between. The CDR3 runs to 13 residues. Germline V gene sequence: CDR1 MNHEY, CDR2 SVGAGI. The CDR3 DNA follows: TGTGCCAGCGGTAGGGGACCAGTGAATGAGCAGTTCTTC. Residues: CASGRGPVNEQFF.

This clonotype has ten or more counts. The CDR3 sequence is CASSYGGNTIYF. As DNA, the CDR3 is TGTGCCAGCAGTTATGGGGGAAACACCATATATTTT. The chain recombines TRBV6-5 with TRBJ1-3; D not certain. The CDR3 is made up of 12 amino acids. V was trimmed by 3 bases and J by 4 bases, leaving 4 bases between them. Germline lookup yields CDR1 MNHEY and CDR2 SVGAGI.

The V gene is TRBV5-1, the J gene TRBJ1-2; maybe TRBD1 (5 bases). V was cut by 0 bases and J by 2 bases, with 14 bases left in between. The length of the CDR3 is 16 residues. Germline lookup yields CDR1 SGHRS and CDR2 YFSETQ. The CDR3 sequence: CASSLEGLGQNYGYTF. DNA of the CDR3: TGCGCCAGCAGCTTGGAAGGCCTAGGACAAAACTATGGCTACACCTTC.

This clonotype was seen ten or more times. The CDR3 loop reads CATLREGTANTGELFF. The DNA of the CDR3 is TGTGCCACCCTTCGGGAAGGGACAGCTAACACCGGGGAGCTGTTTTTT. V gene TRBV25-1 combines with J gene TRBJ2-2; 7 bases align to TRBD1. Germline CDR1 MGHDK, CDR2 SYGVNS. After removal of 10 bases from V and 2 bases from J, the junction contained 13 bases not matched to a gene. The CDR3 is 16 amino acids.

This rearrangement joins TRBV6-5 to TRBJ1-2, with a possible D match to TRBD1 (6 bases). The CDR3 runs to 15 residues. Germline V gives CDR1 MNHEY, CDR2 SVGAGI. Between the trimmed V and J ends, which lost 0 bases and 4 bases, there was a span of 12 bases. CDR3 loop: CASSYSTGTIYGYTF. The CDR3 DNA reads TGTGCCAGCAGTTACTCCACAGGGACCATCTATGGCTACACCTTC.

This clonotype was recorded many times. This chain links TRBV5-1 with TRBJ2-3, with D uncertain. The CDR3 is made up of 15 amino acids. Deletions cut 2 bases from V and 0 bases from J, with 10 bases between. Germline-derived CDR1 and CDR2 are SGHRS and YFSETQ. CDR3 sequence reads: CASSFRGSSTDTQYF. CDR3 in DNA: TGCGCCAGCAGCTTTCGAGGCAGTAGCACAGATACGCAGTATTTT. Together with reference TRBV5-1 and TRBJ2-3, the CDR3 gives the full variable domain: KAGVTQTPRYLIKTRGQQVTLSCSPISGHRSVSWYQQTPGQGLQFLFEYFSETQRNKGNFPGRFSGRQFSNSRSEMNVSTLELGDSALYLCASSFRGSSTDTQYFGPGTRLTVL.

This clonotype came up many times. The chain links TRBV20-1 to TRBJ2-5, with 8 bases matching TRBD2. The CDR3 runs to 15 residues. The V and J ends lost 3 bases and 3 bases, in that order; junction bases with no gene match: 9. CDR1 DFQATT and CDR2 SNEGSKA come from the germline V gene (reference sequence). CDR3 protein: CSASPRVAGKETQYF. DNA of the CDR3: TGCAGTGCTAGTCCCCGCGTAGCGGGGAAAGAGACCCAGTACTTC.

This clonotype was detected a few times. The chain links TRBV7-9 to TRBJ2-2; D possibly corresponds to TRBD1 (5 bases). The V end was cut by 9 bases, the J end by 2 bases, with 13 bases between. Germline V gene lookup returns CDR1 SEHNR and CDR2 FQNEAQ (reference sequence). There are 14 residues in the CDR3. In nucleotides, the CDR3 is TGTGCCAGAGGTCCGACAGCAAACACCGGGGAGCTGTTTTTT. Protein product: CARGPTANTGELFF.

There are many counts of this clonotype. The J gene is TRBJ1-2, the V gene TRBV7-8, with 10 bases fitting TRBD1. J gave up 8 bases and V 0 bases, and 9 bases lay outside the gene matches. Germline-derived CDR1 and CDR2 are SGHVS and FQNEAQ. CDR3 length: 16 amino acids. The CDR3 nucleotides are TGTGCCAGCAGCTTAGCCCGACAGGGGGCTCGCAAAGGCTACACCTTC. This codes for CASSLARQGARKGYTF.

This clonotype came up many times. The chain is built from TRBV5-1 and TRBJ2-5; D not certain. The CDR3 contains 13 residues. Germline V CDR1 and CDR2: SGHRS, YFSETQ. Trimming shortened V by 5 bases and J by 5 bases, and 13 bases separated the two germline ends. The CDR3 sequence is CASSAVLTETQYF. Written as DNA, the CDR3 is TGCGCCAGCAGTGCGGTTCTCACGGAGACCCAGTACTTC.

This clonotype was observed a few times. The chain has TRBV7-2 and TRBJ1-2; D gene unclear. Germline-derived CDR1 and CDR2 are SGHTA and FQGNSA. V was pared by 1 base and J by 4 bases, with 10 bases between. The CDR3 contains 14 residues. The CDR3: CASSLGQRSYGYTF. In DNA, the CDR3 is TGTGCCAGCAGCTTAGGTCAGAGGAGCTATGGCTACACCTTC.

This clonotype was counted at least ten times. The chain combines TRBV7-6 with TRBJ2-4; no definite D call. The V end was cut by 1 base, the J end by 3 bases, with 4 bases between. Germline CDR1 and CDR2: SGHVS and FNYEAQ. The CDR3 contains 13 residues. In DNA, the CDR3 is TGTGCCAGCAGCTTAGAATTCAAAAACATTCAGTACTTC. Its protein is CASSLEFKNIQYF.

In the case of this clonotype: An end of the junction does not agree with germline; a read error may underlie this. The rearrangement uses TRBV12-3 or TRBV12-4 and TRBJ1-5; 8 positions match TRBD1. The CDR3 length is 14 residues. CDR3 sequence (DNA): TGTGCCGGCAGTTTAAGACAGGGGAATCAGCCCCAGCATTTT. Protein sequence: CAGSLRQGNQPQHF.

This clonotype was observed many times. The CDR3 reads CATRRDRPYNEQFF. The CDR3 bases are TGTGCCACCCGACGGGACAGGCCCTACAATGAGCAGTTCTTC. The chain uses TRBV2 and TRBJ2-1; 8 bases line up with TRBD1. With 10 bases clipped from V and 2 bases from J, the junction kept 7 bases outside the gene matches. The CDR3 runs 14 residues. The germline gives CDR1 SNHLY, CDR2 FYNNEI.

This clonotype was detected a few times. The genes are TRBV20-1 and TRBJ1-2; TRBD1 matches 8 bases. Germline CDR1 DFQATT, CDR2 SNEGSKA (reference sequence). There are 16 residues in the CDR3. The J segment lost 3 bases and the V segment lost 0 bases, leaving 9 bases of the junction unmatched. The CDR3 DNA reads TGCAGTGCTAGAGATTGGGCAGGGGGCACCCACTATGGCTACACCTTC. It encodes CSARDWAGGTHYGYTF.

This clonotype occurred many times. The chain carries TRBV4-1 and TRBJ2-2, with TRBD1 identical over 7 bases. This CDR3 is 16 amino acids long. V was clipped by 3 bases and J by 3 bases; unmatched bases: 7. Per the germline V gene, CDR1 is MGHRA and CDR2 is YSYEKL. DNA for the CDR3: TGCGCCAGCAGCCAGTGGGGACAGTCCCACACCGGGGAGCTGTTTTTT. Encoded protein: CASSQWGQSHTGELFF.

CDR3 DNA sequence: TGTGCCAGCAGTTTTTCGGCGGGGTCTTTTTTGGACAATGAGCAGTTCTTC. Protein: CASSFSAGSFLDNEQFF. V usage is TRBV12-3 or TRBV12-4 and J usage is TRBJ2-1; maybe TRBD2 (6 bases). The V end was cut by 3 bases, the J end by 5 bases, with 20 bases between. This CDR3 has 17 residues.

This clonotype was counted at least ten times. The chain has TRBV7-2 and TRBJ2-1, with 12 bases identical to TRBD2. J lost 6 bases, V lost 4 bases, and 4 bases had no gene match. CDR1 SGHTA and CDR2 FQGNSA come from the germline V gene. The CDR3 extends over 15 amino acids. CDR3 residues: CASSWTSGVSNEQFF. CDR3 DNA sequence: TGTGCCAGCAGCTGGACTAGCGGGGTGTCCAATGAGCAGTTCTTC.

The gene calls are TRBV7-2 and TRBJ2-1; 12 positions match TRBD2. The CDR3 covers 16 residues. V was pared by 5 bases and J by 9 bases, with 11 bases of the junction left unmatched. The germline V gene encodes CDR1 SGHTA and CDR2 FQGNSA. CDR3 region: CASSKIRSSGGGEQFF. In DNA, the CDR3 is TGTGCCAGCAGCAAAATCCGTTCTAGCGGGGGGGGTGAGCAGTTCTTC.

J is TRBJ1-5 and V is TRBV16; 8 bases are shared with TRBD1. J lost 3 bases, V lost 4 bases, and 5 bases had no gene match. The V gene's germline CDR1 is KGHSY and CDR2 FQNENV. CDR3 length equals 15 residues. The CDR3 region is CASSPRTGNNQPQHF. CDR3 nucleotides: TGTGCCAGCAGCCCTCGGACAGGGAACAATCAGCCCCAGCATTTT. The full variable domain, in which reference TRBV16 and TRBJ1-5 provide the parts outside the CDR3, is GEEVAQTPKHLVRGEGQKAKLYCAPIKGHSYVFWYQQVLKNEFKFLISFQNENVFDETGMPKERFSAKCLPNSPCSLEIQATKLEDSAVYFCASSPRTGNNQPQHFGDGTRLSIL.

V and J are TRBV6-6 and TRBJ2-1, with 7 bases identical to TRBD2. Per the germline V gene, CDR1 is MNHNY and CDR2 is SVGAGI (reference sequence). With 0 bases clipped from V and 10 bases from J, the junction kept 12 bases outside the gene matches. The CDR3 runs to 16 residues. CDR3 loop: CASSYSDGLGSPEQFF. CDR3 nucleotide sequence: TGTGCCAGCAGTTACTCGGATGGACTAGGATCTCCGGAGCAGTTCTTC.

This clonotype was seen ten or more times. V is TRBV5-6 and J is TRBJ1-1; unclear D gene. The CDR3 loop spans 14 amino acids. CDR1 SGHDT and CDR2 YYEEEE come from the germline V gene. V was trimmed by 0 bases and J by 7 bases, leaving 13 bases between them. The CDR3 sequence is CASSLVHSPIEAFF. CDR3 sequence (DNA): TGTGCCAGCAGCTTGGTTCACAGCCCTATTGAAGCTTTCTTT.

V is TRBV12-3 or TRBV12-4 and J is TRBJ2-7; D remains ambiguous. The V gene lost 2 bases and the J gene lost 2 bases, with 7 bases spanning the gap. The CDR3 is 13 residues long. CDR3 nucleotide sequence: TGTGCCAGCAGTTTAAGCCCTACCTACGAGCAGTACTTC. Its translation: CASSLSPTYEQYF.

Ten or more counts support this clonotype. This chain joins TRBV12-3 or TRBV12-4 and TRBJ2-3; D not resolved. This CDR3 is 15 amino acids long. V lost 1 base to trimming and J lost 0 bases, with 8 bases between them. The CDR3 bases are TGTGCCAGCAGTTTAGAGGTTCTGAGCACAGATACGCAGTATTTT. Encoded protein: CASSLEVLSTDTQYF.

This clonotype was counted ten times or more. This sequence joins TRBV4-1 and TRBJ2-3; 8 nucleotides match TRBD1. CDR1 and CDR2 (germline): MGHRA, YSYEKL. The V gene end was trimmed by 0 bases and the J gene end by 4 bases; junction bases not matched to a gene: 9. The CDR3 runs 17 residues. This CDR3 is CASSQDKGQGVPDTQYF. The CDR3 nucleotides are TGCGCCAGCAGCCAAGATAAAGGACAGGGAGTACCAGATACGCAGTATTTT.